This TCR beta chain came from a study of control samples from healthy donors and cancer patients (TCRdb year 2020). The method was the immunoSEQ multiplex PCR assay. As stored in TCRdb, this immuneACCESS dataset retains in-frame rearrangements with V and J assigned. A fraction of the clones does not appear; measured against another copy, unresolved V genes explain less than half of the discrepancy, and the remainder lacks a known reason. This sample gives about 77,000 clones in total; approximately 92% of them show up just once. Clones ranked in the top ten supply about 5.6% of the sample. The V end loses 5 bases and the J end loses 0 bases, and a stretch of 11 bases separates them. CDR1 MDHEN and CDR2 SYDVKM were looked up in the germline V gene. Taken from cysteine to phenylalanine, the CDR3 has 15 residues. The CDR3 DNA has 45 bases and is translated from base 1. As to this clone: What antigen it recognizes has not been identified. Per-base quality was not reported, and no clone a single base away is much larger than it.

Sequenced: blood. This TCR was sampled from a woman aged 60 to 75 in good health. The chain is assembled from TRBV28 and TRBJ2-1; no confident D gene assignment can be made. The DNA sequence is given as TGTGCCAGCAGTCCCCCGGCAAACTCCTACAATGAGCAGTTCTTC. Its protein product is CASSPPANSYNEQFF.